The rows below give T cell receptor beta chains drawn from one sample of a study of blood T cells in healthy people across ages. TCRdb reanalysed the 5' RACE reads using MiXCR and keeps one entry per CDR3 protein. The sample gives some 760,000 distinct CDR3 sequences, roughly 25% of which show up once; under 4.5% is in the top ten. These same data were also listed under a study on T cells of mothers and their children.

Sequencing used blood. All receptors derive from a boy younger than 18 in good health. The CDR3 runs from the conserved cysteine through the conserved F or W. The D gene is left open where the match is weak. Clone size is given for some rows only: seen once, a few or many times, or a class if the clone is expanded.

>TRBV7-8|TRBJ1-1|TRBD1|few
TGTGCCAGCAGCCAAGGGGGACAGCCGTTCTTT
CASSQGGQPFF
>TRBV28|TRBJ2-7|TRBD2|.
TGTGCCAGCAGTTTAGCCTCCGGGACTAGTTACGAGCAGTACTTC
CASSLASGTSYEQYF
>TRBV6-2/TRBV6-3|TRBJ1-5|.|few
TGTGCCAGCAGCCCCACAGGGTTTCAGCCCCAGCATTTT
CASSPTGFQPQHF
>TRBV28|TRBJ2-7|.|few
TGTGCCAGCAGTCCCGGAATTGTCCCCTACGAGCAGTACTTC
CASSPGIVPYEQYF
>TRBV28|TRBJ2-7|.|few
TGTGCCAGCGGAATCTACGAGCAGTACTTC
CASGIYEQYF
>TRBV2|TRBJ2-4|.|few
TGTGCCAGCAAACAGGGTTCGCAAAACATTCAGTACTTC
CASKQGSQNIQYF
>TRBV7-6|TRBJ2-7|TRBD2|few
TGTGCCAGCAGCTCAGAGCCGGGACTAGATTACGAGCAGTACTTC
CASSSEPGLDYEQYF
>TRBV29-1|TRBJ2-7|TRBD2|.
TGCAGCGTTGATAACGCGGGGGGAAGCTACGAGCAGTACTTC
CSVDNAGGSYEQYF
>TRBV20-1|TRBJ2-7|TRBD1|.
TGCAGTGCTGAACCGGGACAGAGCCCCTACGAGCAGTACTTC
CSAEPGQSPYEQYF
>TRBV12-3/TRBV12-4|TRBJ2-2|.|.
TGTGCCAGCAGTTTCCTCACCGGGGAGCTGTTTTTT
CASSFLTGELFF
>TRBV15|TRBJ1-4|.|.
TGTGCCACCAGCAGAGTAGATGAAAAACTGTTTTTT
CATSRVDEKLFF
>TRBV20-1|TRBJ2-7|.|few
TGCAGTGCCGAACCGCGAGATACGACAGACGAGCAGTACTTC
CSAEPRDTTDEQYF
>TRBV6-6|TRBJ1-4|TRBD1|few
TGTGCCAGCACCCTGGGACAGCCGAATGAAAAACTGTTTTTT
CASTLGQPNEKLFF
>TRBV11-2|TRBJ2-7|.|.
TGTGCCAGCAGGCCCTTTGTGACAGAGAACTACGAGCAGTACTTC
CASRPFVTENYEQYF
>TRBV27|TRBJ1-1|TRBD1|.
TGTGCCAGCAGCGTAGGACGACAGGGACCGAACACTGAAGCTTTCTTT
CASSVGRQGPNTEAFF
>TRBV12-3/TRBV12-4|TRBJ2-5|.|.
TGTGCCAGCAGTTTAACCCAGGGAGCGAAAGAGACCCAGTACTTC
CASSLTQGAKETQYF
>TRBV7-2|TRBJ2-5|.|.
TGTGCCAGCAGCCCGAATAAGGTGGGGGATCCGGGACAGACCCAGTACTTC
CASSPNKVGDPGQTQYF
>TRBV7-2|TRBJ2-2|.|.
TGTGCCAGCAGCTACGGACAGGGAGGGACCGGGGAGCTGTTTTTT
CASSYGQGGTGELFF
>TRBV27|TRBJ2-2|.|.
TGTGCCAGCAATTCGGCGTCCGGGGAGCTGTTTTTT
CASNSASGELFF
>TRBV28|TRBJ2-1|TRBD1|.
TGTGCCAGCAGTCTCGGGACAGGGATCATCAATGAGCAGTTCTTC
CASSLGTGIINEQFF